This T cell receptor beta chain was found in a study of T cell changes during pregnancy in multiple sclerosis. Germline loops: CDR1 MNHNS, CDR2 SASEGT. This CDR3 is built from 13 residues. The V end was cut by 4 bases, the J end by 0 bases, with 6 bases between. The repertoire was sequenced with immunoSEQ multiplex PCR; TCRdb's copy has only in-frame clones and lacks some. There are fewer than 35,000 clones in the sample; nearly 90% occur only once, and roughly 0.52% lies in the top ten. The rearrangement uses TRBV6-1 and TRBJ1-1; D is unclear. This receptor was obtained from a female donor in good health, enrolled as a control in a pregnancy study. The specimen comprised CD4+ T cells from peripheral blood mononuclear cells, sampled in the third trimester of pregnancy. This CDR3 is CASSAGVNTEAFF. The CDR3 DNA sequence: TGTGCCAGCAGTGCAGGTGTGAACACTGAAGCTTTCTTT.